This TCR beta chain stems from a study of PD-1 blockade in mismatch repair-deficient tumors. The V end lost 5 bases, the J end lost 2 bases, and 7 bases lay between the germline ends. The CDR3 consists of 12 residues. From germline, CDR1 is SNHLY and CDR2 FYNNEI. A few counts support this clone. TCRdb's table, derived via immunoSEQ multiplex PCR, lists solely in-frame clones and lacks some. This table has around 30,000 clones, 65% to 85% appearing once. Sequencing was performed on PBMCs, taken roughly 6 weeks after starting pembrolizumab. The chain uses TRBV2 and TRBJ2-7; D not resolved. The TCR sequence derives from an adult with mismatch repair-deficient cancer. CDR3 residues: CASSPSAYEQYF. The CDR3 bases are TGTGCCAGCAGTCCTTCGGCCTACGAGCAGTACTTC.